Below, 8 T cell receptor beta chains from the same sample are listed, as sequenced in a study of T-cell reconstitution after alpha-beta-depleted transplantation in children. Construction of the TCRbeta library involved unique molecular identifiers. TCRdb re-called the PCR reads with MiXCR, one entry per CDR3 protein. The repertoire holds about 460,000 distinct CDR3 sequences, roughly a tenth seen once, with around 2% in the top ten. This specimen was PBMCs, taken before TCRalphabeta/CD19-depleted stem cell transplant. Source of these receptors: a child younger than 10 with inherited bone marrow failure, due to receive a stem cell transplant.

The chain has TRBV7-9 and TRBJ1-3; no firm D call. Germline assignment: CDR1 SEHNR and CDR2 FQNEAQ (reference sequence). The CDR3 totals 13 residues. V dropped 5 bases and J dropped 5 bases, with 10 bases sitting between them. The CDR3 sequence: CASSPRTRNTIYF. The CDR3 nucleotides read TGTGCCAGCAGCCCCCGGACTCGAAACACCATATATTTT.

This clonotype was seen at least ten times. CDR3: CASSQLPGTGNTIYF. The CDR3 coding sequence is TGTGCCAGCAGCCAATTACCGGGGACTGGAAACACCATATATTTT. The chain uses TRBV14 and TRBJ1-3; no reliable D call. Per the germline V gene, CDR1 is SGHDN and CDR2 is FVKESK. V was pared by 2 bases and J by 2 bases, with 10 bases between. The CDR3 has 15 residues. Full variable domain (remainder filled in from reference TRBV14 and TRBJ1-3): EAGVTQFPSHSVIEKGQTVTLRCDPISGHDNLYWYRRVMGKEIKFLLHFVKESKQDESGMPNNRFLAERTGGTYSTLKVQPAELEDSGVYFCASSQLPGTGNTIYFGEGSWLTVV.

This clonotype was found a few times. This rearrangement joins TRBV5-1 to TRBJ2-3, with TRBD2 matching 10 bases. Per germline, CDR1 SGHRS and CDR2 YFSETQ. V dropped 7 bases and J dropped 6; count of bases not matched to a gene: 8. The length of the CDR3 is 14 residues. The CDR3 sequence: CASGLAGGGDTQYF. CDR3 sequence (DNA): TGCGCCAGCGGTTTAGCGGGAGGCGGGGATACGCAGTATTTT.

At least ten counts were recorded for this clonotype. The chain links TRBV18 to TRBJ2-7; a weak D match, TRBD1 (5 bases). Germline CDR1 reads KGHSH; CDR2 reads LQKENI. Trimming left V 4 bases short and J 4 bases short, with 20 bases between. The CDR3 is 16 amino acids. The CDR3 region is CASSRSQGFSSYEQYF. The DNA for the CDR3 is TGTGCCAGCTCACGGTCCCAGGGATTTTCCTCGTACGAGCAGTACTTC.

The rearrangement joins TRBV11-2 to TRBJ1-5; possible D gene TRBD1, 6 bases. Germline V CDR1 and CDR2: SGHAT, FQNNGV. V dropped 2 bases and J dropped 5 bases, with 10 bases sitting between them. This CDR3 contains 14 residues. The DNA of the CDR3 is TGTGCCAGCAGCTTAACAGGGTCTTATCAGCCCCAGCATTTT. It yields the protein CASSLTGSYQPQHF.

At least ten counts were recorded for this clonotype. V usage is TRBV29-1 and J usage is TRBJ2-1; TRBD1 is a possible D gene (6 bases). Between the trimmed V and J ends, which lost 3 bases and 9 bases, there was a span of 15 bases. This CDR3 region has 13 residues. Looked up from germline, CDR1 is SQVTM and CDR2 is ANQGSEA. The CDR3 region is CSVDPQGFSEQFF. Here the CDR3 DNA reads TGCAGCGTTGACCCACAGGGCTTTAGTGAGCAGTTCTTC.

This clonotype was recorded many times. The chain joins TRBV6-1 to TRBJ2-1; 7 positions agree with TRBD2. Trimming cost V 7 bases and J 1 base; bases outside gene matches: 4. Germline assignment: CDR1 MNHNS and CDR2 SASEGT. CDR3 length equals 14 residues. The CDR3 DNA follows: TGTGCCAGCACACTAGCGCTTTCCTACAATGAGCAGTTCTTC. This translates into CASTLALSYNEQFF.

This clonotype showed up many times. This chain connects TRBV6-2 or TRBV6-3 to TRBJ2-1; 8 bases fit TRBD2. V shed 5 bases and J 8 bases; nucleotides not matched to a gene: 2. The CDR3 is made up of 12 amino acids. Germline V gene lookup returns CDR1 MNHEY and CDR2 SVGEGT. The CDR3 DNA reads TGTGCCAGCAGTAGCGGGAGATATGAGCAGTTCTTC. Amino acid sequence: CASSSGRYEQFF.